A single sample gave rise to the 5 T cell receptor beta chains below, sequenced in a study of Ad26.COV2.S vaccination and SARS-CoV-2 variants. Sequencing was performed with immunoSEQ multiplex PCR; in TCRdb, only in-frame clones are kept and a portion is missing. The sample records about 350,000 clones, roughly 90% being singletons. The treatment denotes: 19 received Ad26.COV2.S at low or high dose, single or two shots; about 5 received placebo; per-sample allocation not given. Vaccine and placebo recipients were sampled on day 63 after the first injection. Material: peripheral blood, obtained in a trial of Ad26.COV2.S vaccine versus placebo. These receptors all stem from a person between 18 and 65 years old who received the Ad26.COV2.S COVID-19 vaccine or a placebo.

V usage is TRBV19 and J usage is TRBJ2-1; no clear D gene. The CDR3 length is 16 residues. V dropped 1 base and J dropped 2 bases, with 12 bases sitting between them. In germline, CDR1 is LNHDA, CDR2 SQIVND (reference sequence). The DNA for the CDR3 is TGTGCCAGTAGTATAGGCTCGGCAGTTGCCTACAATGAGCAGTTCTTC. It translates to CASSIGSAVAYNEQFF.

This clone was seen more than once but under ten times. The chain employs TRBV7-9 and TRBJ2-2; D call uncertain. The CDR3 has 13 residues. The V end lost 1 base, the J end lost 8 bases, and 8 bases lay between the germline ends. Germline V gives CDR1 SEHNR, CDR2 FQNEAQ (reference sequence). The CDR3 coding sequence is TGTGCCAGCAGCTTAGTAGTCCAAGGGGAGCTGTTTTTT. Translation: CASSLVVQGELFF.

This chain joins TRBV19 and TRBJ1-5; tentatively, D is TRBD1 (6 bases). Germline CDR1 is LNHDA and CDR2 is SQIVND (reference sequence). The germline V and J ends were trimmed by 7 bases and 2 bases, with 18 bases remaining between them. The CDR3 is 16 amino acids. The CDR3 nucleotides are TGTGCCAGTACCAGACGGGGGCAAAGTGGCAATCAGCCCCAGCATTTT. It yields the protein CASTRRGQSGNQPQHF.

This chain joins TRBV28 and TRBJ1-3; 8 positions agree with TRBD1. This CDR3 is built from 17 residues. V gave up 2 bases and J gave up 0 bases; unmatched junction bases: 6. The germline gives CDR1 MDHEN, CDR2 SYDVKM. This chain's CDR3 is CASSLQGQVFSGNTIYF. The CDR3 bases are TGTGCCAGCAGTTTACAGGGACAGGTTTTCTCTGGAAACACCATATATTTT.

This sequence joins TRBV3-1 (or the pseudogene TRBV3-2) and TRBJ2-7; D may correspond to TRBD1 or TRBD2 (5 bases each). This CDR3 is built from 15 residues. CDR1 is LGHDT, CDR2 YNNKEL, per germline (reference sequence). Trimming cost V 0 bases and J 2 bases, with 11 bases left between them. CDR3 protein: CASSQEGRDPYEQYF. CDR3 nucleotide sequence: TGTGCCAGCAGCCAAGAAGGCAGGGACCCCTACGAGCAGTACTTC.